This TCR beta chain was documented in a study of T cells of healthy individuals. TCRdb re-derived calls from the 5' RACE reads in MiXCR, one entry per CDR3 protein. The sample has just over 40,000 distinct CDR3 sequences, 3.5% to 5.5% seen once. V lost 6 bases, J lost 2 bases, and 8 bases lay in between. The CDR3 extends over 12 amino acids. This clonotype came up many times. The sequence derives from a human donor in good health. V usage is TRBV12-3 or TRBV12-4 and J usage is TRBJ2-7; D is uncertain. DNA of the CDR3: TGTGCCAGCAGCATGACTGCCTACGAGCAGTACTTC. The encoded protein is CASSMTAYEQYF.